The sample holds many counts of the clone carrying this T cell receptor (beta chain). Its antigen remains unknown. Healthy Caucasians supplied all donations. The sample originates from a study of identical twins. Whole-study findings and limits: High-abundance cord blood beta clonotypes had fewer insertions; memory repertoires showed none. A cross-sectional statistical analysis, not follow-up of the same donors, supported the conclusions. The presence of invariant MAIT and iNKT cells could partly confound analyses of zero-insertion sequences.

Using its own MiXCR run on the 5' RACE reads, TCRdb lists one record per CDR3 protein. This sample has approximately 600,000 distinct CDR3 sequences, with 7% to 7.5% found just once. This sample also appeared in a second study, on yellow fever vaccine responses in identical twins.

The TCR sequence derives from a woman aged 18-29 years in good health. Material for sequencing was PBMCs.

For the CDR3, the DNA is TGCAGTGCAAACAACGGTAATGCAAACAATGAGCAGTTCTTC. Amino acid sequence: CSANNGNANNEQFF. The chain uses TRBV20-1 and TRBJ2-1; D not resolved. The CDR3 contains 14 residues. With 6 bases removed from V and 5 bases from J, the gap between germline ends came to 17 bases. Germline V gene sequence: CDR1 DFQATT, CDR2 SNEGSKA (reference sequence).